The entry that follows covers one T cell receptor beta chain sequence. The antigen remains undetermined. A junction end diverges from the germline sequence, so it may reflect a read error. These data belong to a study of T cells after yellow fever vaccination. Findings and caveats of the study: Compared with primary, the secondary response was weaker and peaked at day 5, not 15.

Per germline, CDR1 SGHTA and CDR2 FQGNSA. This CDR3 has 13 residues. Production of TCR cDNA was by 5'RACE template switching, which also added a universal primer site and UMIs. A single record per CDR3 protein comes from TCRdb applying MiXCR to the 5' RACE reads. The table shows 500,000 to 650,000 distinct CDR3 sequences, with over 9% occurring only once. This clonotype was obtained from a man aged 25-45 years who received the YFV17D yellow fever vaccine. The sequenced sample was PBMCs, obtained on the day of the yellow fever booster vaccination. The chain is built from TRBV7-2 and TRBJ2-7; TRBD2 is a possible D gene (6 bases). The CDR3 DNA follows: TGTGCCAGCAGCATACTTGAGGACTACGAGCTGTACTTC. This encodes CASSILEDYELYF.